A selection of T cell receptor beta chains follows, all from one sample in a study of human T cells and chemical hapten exposure. A single record per CDR3 protein comes from TCRdb applying MiXCR to the RACE reads. The top ten clones hold approximately 1.8% of a sample with some 53,000 distinct CDR3 sequences, around 10% of them seen once. Here the sequenced sample was whole blood, taken in connection with sensitization to the hapten diphenylcyclopropenone (DPC). All receptors come from a woman aged 40 to 50 with alopecia areata. Some clones in this sample may be carry-over from other donors' samples. Both conserved end residues are part of each CDR3. The D gene is left open where the match is weak. Where a row states a size, it is once, few, many or the class of an expanded clone; other rows omit it.

v_gene	d_gene	len	j_gene	abundance	CDR3aa	CDR3nt
TRBV24-1	.	17	TRBJ2-3	few	CATSDPAGTLVADTQYF	TGTGCCACCAGTGATCCCGCGGGGACTCTAGTCGCAGATACGCAGTATTTT
TRBV9	TRBD1	16	TRBJ1-2	many	CASSLPLAGGGDGYTF	TGTGCCAGCAGCCTCCCTTTGGCAGGGGGAGGGGATGGCTACACCTTC
TRBV10-3	.	12	TRBJ1-1	few	CATQAGNTEAFF	TGTGCCACCCAGGCGGGGAACACTGAAGCTTTCTTT
TRBV18	TRBD1	15	TRBJ2-7	many	CASSPLQGSMYEQYF	TGTGCCAGCTCACCGTTACAGGGGTCGATGTACGAGCAGTACTTC
TRBV10-2	.	12	TRBJ1-1	.	CASSEVNTEAFF	TGCGCCAGCAGCGAAGTGAACACTGAAGCTTTCTTT
TRBV2	.	14	TRBJ1-5	few	CASSPQAGRQPQHF	TGTGCCAGCAGTCCCCAGGCAGGTCGACAGCCCCAGCATTTT
TRBV11-2	.	13	TRBJ2-2	.	CASSWGSPGELFF	TGTGCCAGCAGCTGGGGGAGTCCCGGGGAGCTGTTTTTT
TRBV18	.	12	TRBJ1-2	many	CASSPSQEGYTF	TGTGCCAGCTCACCAAGTCAGGAGGGCTACACCTTC
TRBV7-7	.	14	TRBJ2-3	many	CASSLSPHTDTQYF	TGTGCTAGCAGCTTAAGTCCTCACACAGATACGCAGTATTTT
TRBV7-2	TRBD1	15	TRBJ1-2	.	CASRLHPGQSYGYTF	TGTGCCAGCAGACTTCACCCGGGACAGAGCTATGGCTACACCTTC
TRBV12-3/TRBV12-4	.	12	TRBJ2-2	few	CASSFDGRELFF	TGTGCCAGCAGTTTCGATGGGCGGGAGCTGTTTTTT
TRBV18	.	13	TRBJ2-3	many	CASSPMKSDTQYF	TGTGCCAGCTCACCAATGAAGTCAGATACGCAGTATTTT
TRBV7-3	TRBD1	15	TRBJ2-1	.	CASSLSGTGWNEQFF	TGTGCCAGCAGCTTAAGTGGGACAGGGTGGAATGAGCAGTTCTTC
TRBV6-2/TRBV6-3	TRBD2	16	TRBJ2-1	.	CASSFLAGGRVNEQFF	TGTGCCAGCAGCTTCCTAGCGGGAGGCCGGGTCAATGAGCAGTTCTTC
TRBV20-1	.	15	TRBJ2-7	many	CSAHAGGTGSYEQYF	TGCAGTGCCCATGCGGGTGGAACGGGTTCCTACGAGCAGTACTTC
TRBV28	.	13	TRBJ2-5	once	CASSLSETTAQYF	TGTGCCAGCAGTTTAAGTGAGACTACGGCCCAGTACTTC
TRBV18	.	15	TRBJ1-1	many	CASSPGSGVRDEAFF	TGTGCCAGCTCACCCGGGTCAGGAGTACGTGATGAAGCTTTCTTT